This is a list of T cell receptor beta chains from one sample in a study of cytomegalovirus exposure and HLA in healthy donors. The data were produced by immunoSEQ multiplex PCR, yet TCRdb's version contains in-frame clones alone and is incomplete. The data show some 140,000 clones, approximately 77% seen once. Sequencing used PBMCs. The receptors were sampled from a man aged 25-45 years in good health and CMV-seronegative. CDR3s include the opening cysteine and the closing phenylalanine or tryptophan.

15 | TRBV5-6 | CASTLGTSGAYEQYF
16 | TRBV5-4 | CASSLGRESWADEQFF
12 | TRBV6-6 | CASQGASETQYF
15 | TRBV18 | CASSPSMVVATEAFF
14 | TRBV28 | CASSFHGQSYEQYF
16 | TRBV27 | CASKQRGGPGAGELFF
15 | TRBV28 | CATGEGASNTGELFF
12 | TRBV9 | CASRTDSYGYTF
13 | TRBV21-1 | CASTTTGEDGYTF
14 | TRBV9 | CASSVAGTFQPQHF
15 | TRBV10-2 | CASSEPGVPLDTQYF
14 | TRBV5-4 | CASSLPTSTSGQYF
13 | TRBV6-1 | CASSRQGYQPQHF
13 | TRBV6-1 | CARLGQPYNEQFF
15 | TRBV6-5 | CASRLDRESSYEQYF
15 | TRBV2 | CASSDRVQGGTEAFF
15 | TRBV7-6 | CASSHDSLSGNTIYF
13 | TRBV5-6 | CASSLTGFYEQYF
13 | TRBV6-1 | CASIGQVIHGYTF
14 | TRBV19 | CATAEDSLSYEQYF
13 | TRBV6-6 | CASSYAAPDTQYF
13 | TRBV10-1 | CASSPRNTGELFF
17 | TRBV10-3 | CAISNGTSGSSYNEQFF
19 | TRBV6-1 | CASSEGQQGAPRGDTEAFF
14 | TRBV6-6 | CASRAGTENSPLHF
16 | TRBV5-1 | CASSLLAGSRGETQYF
18 | TRBV5-4 | CASSLGSGRIGGQETQYF
16 | TRBV28 | CASSLDRGFTSYEQYF
18 | TRBV4-1 | CASSLGEGINFRNTEAFF
15 | TRBV7-9 | CASKTLPGGDTEAFF
11 | TRBV30 | CAWTTGYEQYF
13 | TRBV7-6 | CASSLQGTGELFF
15 | TRBV9 | CASSLNSGNYNEQFF
14 | TRBV28 | CASSEYFHTGELFF
15 | TRBV29-1 | CSVGGLAAITDTQYF
17 | TRBV5-5 | CASSLVASGGPYNEQFF
15 | TRBV19 | CASSMMGLALETQYF
14 | TRBV29-1 | CSVFSGRSQETQYF
15 | TRBV6-4 | CASSPLAGTYNEQFF
14 | TRBV6-6 | CAIVPGLAGGTQYF
15 | TRBV9 | CASSDRRANTGELFF
18 | TRBV9 | CASSVDFWTSGSYNEQFF
12 | TRBV19 | CATGTGYYGYTF
15 | TRBV5-1 | CASSLDSVARDEQYF
11 | TRBV7-2 | CASSLVETQYF
13 | TRBV10-1 | CASSESSTDTQYF
16 | TRBV29-1 | CSATRSSSGPTDTQYF